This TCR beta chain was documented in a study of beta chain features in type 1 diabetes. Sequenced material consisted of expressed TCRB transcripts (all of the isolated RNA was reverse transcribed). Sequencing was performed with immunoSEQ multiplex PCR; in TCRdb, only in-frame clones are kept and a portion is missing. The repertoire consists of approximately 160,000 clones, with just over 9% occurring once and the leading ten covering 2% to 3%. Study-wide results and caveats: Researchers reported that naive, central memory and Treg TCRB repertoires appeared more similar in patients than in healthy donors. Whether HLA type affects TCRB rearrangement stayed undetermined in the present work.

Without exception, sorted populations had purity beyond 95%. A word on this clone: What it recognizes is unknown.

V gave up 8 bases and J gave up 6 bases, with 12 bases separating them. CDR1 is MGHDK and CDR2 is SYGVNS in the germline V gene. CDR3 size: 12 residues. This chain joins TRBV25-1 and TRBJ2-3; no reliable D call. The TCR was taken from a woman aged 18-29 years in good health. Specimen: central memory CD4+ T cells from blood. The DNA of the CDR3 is TGTGCCAGCGGAGCCAACACCGATACGCAGTATTTT. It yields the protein CASGANTDTQYF.